A single sample gave rise to the 8 T cell receptor beta chains below, sequenced in a study of shared clonotypes between healthy human individuals. Terminally differentiated effector memory CD45RA+ cells were excluded by CCR7 positive selection of CD45RO-negative cells. Sequencing was performed with immunoSEQ multiplex PCR; in TCRdb, only in-frame clones are kept and a portion is missing. The repertoire holds around 2,100,000 clones, with about 94% as singletons. Sequenced sample: naive CD8+ T cells sorted from blood. Receptors originate from a man aged 18 to 30 in good health.

The V gene is TRBV27, the J gene TRBJ1-1; D might be TRBD1 (5 bases). Trimming took 4 bases from V and 2 from J, leaving 11 bases between them. The CDR3 sequence is 14 residues long. Germline loops: CDR1 MNHEY, CDR2 SMNVEV (reference sequence). As DNA, the CDR3 is TGTGCCAGCAGTTCCTTTCAGGGCAACACTGAAGCTTTCTTT. Encoded protein: CASSSFQGNTEAFF.

This chain joins TRBV9 and TRBJ1-3; 9 bases are shared with TRBD1. This CDR3 is built from 16 residues. Germline values: CDR1 SGDLS, CDR2 YYNGEE. V dropped 3 bases and J dropped 2; count of bases not matched to a gene: 6. The CDR3, as DNA: TGTGCCAGCAGCGCCGGGACAGGGATCACTGGAAACACCATATATTTT. Protein product: CASSAGTGITGNTIYF.

The V and J genes are TRBV5-5 and TRBJ2-7; D ambiguous. The CDR3 spans 13 residues. V was pared by 2 bases and J by 3 bases, with 9 bases between. The germline V gene has CDR1 SGHKS and CDR2 YYEKEE (reference sequence). Here the CDR3 reads CASSLWDNYEQYF. The CDR3 nucleotides are TGTGCCAGCAGCTTATGGGATAACTACGAGCAGTACTTC.

The V call is TRBV4-1, the J call TRBJ2-2; 7 bases match TRBD1. The CDR3 is 14 residues long. Germline V lookup: CDR1 MGHRA, CDR2 YSYEKL. V trimming: 1 base; J trimming: 8 bases; junction bases outside the gene matches: 4. DNA for the CDR3: TGCGCCAGCAGCCAAGGACAGGGCGTGGGGGAGCTGTTTTTT. Its translation: CASSQGQGVGELFF.

This clone has just one count. The sample holds other DNA sequences that translate to the same CDR3. The genes are TRBV6-1 and TRBJ2-7; D not certain. The germline V and J ends were trimmed by 1 base and 4 bases, with 8 bases remaining between them. The CDR3 loop spans 13 amino acids. Germline V gene lookup returns CDR1 MNHNS and CDR2 SASEGT. Written as DNA, the CDR3 is TGTGCCAGCAGTGAAGGGCAGGATTACGAGCAGTACTTC. Encoded protein: CASSEGQDYEQYF.

The chain joins TRBV10-3 to TRBJ1-6; 9 bases align to TRBD1. The CDR3 sequence is 15 residues long. Germline V CDR1 and CDR2: ENHRY, SYGVKD. Trimming removed 2 bases from V and 8 bases from J; junction bases left unmatched: 4. The CDR3 coding sequence is TGTGCCATCAGTGAGACAGGGGGCCTAGATTCACCCCTCCACTTT. This gives the protein CAISETGGLDSPLHF.

V gene TRBV5-5 combines with J gene TRBJ1-2; D not certain. Germline lookup yields CDR1 SGHKS and CDR2 YYEKEE (reference sequence). Trimming cost V 4 bases and J 2 bases, with 9 bases left between them. The CDR3 covers 13 residues. CDR3 sequence: CASSPFGNYGYTF. CDR3 sequence (DNA): TGTGCCAGCAGCCCGTTTGGGAACTATGGCTACACCTTC. Combining the CDR3 with reference TRBV5-5 and TRBJ1-2 gives the whole variable domain DAGVTQSPTHLIKTRGQQVTLRCSPISGHKSVSWYQQVLGQGPQFIFQYYEKEERGRGNFPDRFSARQFPNYSSELNVNALLLGDSALYLCASSPFGNYGYTFGSGTRLTVV.

J is TRBJ1-6 and V is TRBV6-1; 8 bases map to TRBD1. This CDR3 is built from 15 residues. Germline CDR1 is MNHNS and CDR2 is SASEGT. The ends lost 5 bases at V and 2 bases at J; junction bases unmatched: 2. This chain's CDR3 is CASSRQGPYNSPLHF. The CDR3 bases are TGTGCCAGCAGTCGACAGGGGCCCTATAATTCACCCCTCCACTTT.